This TCR beta chain was captured by sequencing in a study of OX40 agonist ivuxolimab in advanced cancers. As for the study more broadly: Ivuxolimab, which targeted the costimulatory receptor OX40 (CD134), was an agonistic, fully human IgG2 monoclonal antibody. Prior anti-PD-1, anti-PD-L1 or anti-CTLA-4 therapy was permitted, and approximately 39% of dose-escalation patients had received checkpoint inhibitors. Intravenous ivuxolimab was administered to patients every 2 weeks at six dose levels: 0.01, 0.1, 0.3, 1.5, 3 and 10 mg/kg. In the dose-escalation cohort, nearly 85% of patients were male, and the mean age was roughly 56 years with a range of roughly 20 to 80. Of the roughly 51 patients in dose escalation, about 19 had hepatocellular carcinoma, some 15 had melanoma, 9 had renal cell carcinoma and 9 had head and neck cancer. Partial responses were achieved by three dose-escalation patients, of whom one had hepatocellular carcinoma and two had cutaneous melanoma. The point of sequencing TCRbeta in the periphery was to test whether ivuxolimab changed TCR sequence diversity and drove clonal T-cell expansion. The paper describes the monotherapy dose-escalation part (N of about 57 patients) of the phase I trial of ivuxolimab. Study-wide conclusions, independent of this receptor: The antigen specificity of the clonally expanded peripheral T cells was not determined. At doses from 0.1 to 3.0 mg/kg, clonal expansion was seen in both CD4+ and CD8+ blood T cells between baseline and week 6. Low levels of normalized T-cell clonal expansion were also shown by some nonresponding patients. In partial responders in the 0.1-3.0 mg/kg groups, normalized peripheral clonal expansion was found to be among the lowest, especially among CD8+ T cells. On average, CD8+ T cells showed more expanded clones than CD4+ T cells after ivuxolimab.

About this clone: No antigen is known for it. Qualities for individual bases were not recorded, and no much larger clone is one base off.

To sequence the TCRbeta CDR3 region, genomic DNA was isolated from the sorted cells. The immunoSEQ Assay was used for sequencing of TCRbeta CDR3 regions. TCRdb obtained this table from immuneACCESS and retained in-frame rearrangements with V and J assigned. These tables miss some clones; where compared with another copy, unresolved V genes account for less than half of the shortfall, and the remainder is unexplained. For this sample the table gives 30,000 to 35,000 clones, of which roughly three quarters were detected only once. Of the sample, 13% to 15% falls within the top ten clones. The trial excluded patients who had a history of autoimmune disease or who were on systemic immunosuppression. Peripheral blood for TCR sequencing was drawn from every dose cohort at baseline, at cycle 4 day 1 and at cycle 7 day 1. The samples were drawn from a first-in-human, open-label, multicenter phase I dose-escalation trial of ivuxolimab. The trial enrolled adults with locally advanced or metastatic head and neck squamous cell, hepatocellular, melanoma or renal cell carcinoma. CD4+ and CD8+ T cells were sorted separately from peripheral blood before TCR sequencing.

CDR1 and CDR2 are drawn from the germline V gene: LGHNA, YNFKEQ. Trimming removed 0 bases from V and 0 bases from J, leaving 11 bases between the germline ends. From cysteine to phenylalanine, the CDR3 is 16 amino acids long. Only the CDR3 part of the read is kept: 48 bases, read in frame from the first base. In this chain, TRBV4-2 is recombined with TRBJ1-2, with a weak D call of TRBD1 (5 bases match). Source: CD4+ or CD8+ T cells sorted from blood, taken in a trial of the OX40 agonist ivuxolimab. The receptor's source is an adult with an advanced solid tumor such as melanoma, head and neck, liver or kidney cancer. The nucleotide sequence is TGTGCCAGCAGCCAAGATCGGGGCAGATCTAACTATGGCTACACCTTC. It translates as CASSQDRGRSNYGYTF.